This is a list of T cell receptor beta chains from one sample in a study of cytomegalovirus exposure and HLA in healthy donors. Data came from immunoSEQ multiplex PCR; TCRdb stores just in-frame clones and leaves some out. The repertoire consists of about 190,000 clones, with about 88% occurring once and the leading ten covering around 1.5%. Material for sequencing was PBMCs. The receptors come from a woman under 30 in good health and CMV-seronegative. Each CDR3 is given with its conserved first and last residue. Each record gives: clone size, J gene, V gene, CDR3 length, D gene, CDR3 DNA, CDR3 protein. D genes are given only for firm matches. The size of a clone is reported for some rows only, either as once, few or many, or as a class for expanded clones.

NA	TRBJ2-5	TRBV5-1	15	TRBD1	TGCGCCAGCAGCTTCGGCCCGGGACAGCAGGAGACCCAGTACTTC	CASSFGPGQQETQYF
few	TRBJ2-1	TRBV7-3	15	NA	TGTGCCAGCAGCTTACAGGGTATGGACTACAATGAGCAGTTCTTC	CASSLQGMDYNEQFF
NA	TRBJ1-5	TRBV7-2	15	NA	TGTGCCAGCAGCTTAGATCCAGCAGCGGGTCAGCCCCAGCATTTT	CASSLDPAAGQPQHF
NA	TRBJ2-2	TRBV6-5	15	NA	TGTGCCAGCAGTTACTTCCCGGAGGGCACCGGGGAGCTGTTTTTT	CASSYFPEGTGELFF
NA	TRBJ2-4	TRBV18	16	TRBD1	TGTGCCAGCTCACCGAGGGGACAGGGAGGAGTGAACATTCAGTACTTC	CASSPRGQGGVNIQYF
once	TRBJ1-1	TRBV5-1	16	TRBD1	TGCGCCAGCAGCTTGGGTAGAGGAGTACAGGGGATCTCGGCTTTCTTT	CASSLGRGVQGISAFF
NA	TRBJ2-2	TRBV7-7	16	TRBD2	TGTGCTAGCAGCCGTACTAGCGGGTCGGAGGGCGGGGAGCTGTTTTTT	CASSRTSGSEGGELFF
NA	TRBJ1-6	TRBV5-1	14	NA	TGCGCCAGCACAAGGGAGGGTAGGAATTCACCCCTCCACTTT	CASTREGRNSPLHF
NA	TRBJ2-7	TRBV29-1	13	TRBD2	TGCAGCGTTGCTCTAGCGGGGTCATACGAGCAGTACTTC	CSVALAGSYEQYF
NA	TRBJ1-2	TRBV28	17	TRBD1	TGTGCCAGCAGTTTATTGGTCCTGAGACAGGGAGTAAATGGCTACACCTTC	CASSLLVLRQGVNGYTF
NA	TRBJ2-7	TRBV15	14	NA	TGTGCCACCAGCAGAGATCCAAGCTCCTACGAGCAGTACTTC	CATSRDPSSYEQYF
NA	TRBJ2-7	TRBV7-9	12	NA	TGTGCCAGCAGGAGGACTACGGGGGAGCAGTACTTC	CASRRTTGEQYF
NA	TRBJ1-2	TRBV9	18	TRBD1	TGTGCCAGCAGCGCGGGGACAGGGACGGGGGGATTGGCCTATGGCTACACCTTC	CASSAGTGTGGLAYGYTF
NA	TRBJ1-5	TRBV6-1	15	TRBD1	TGTGCCAGCAGCCTCGGGACAGCTAGCAATCAGCCCCAGCATTTT	CASSLGTASNQPQHF
NA	TRBJ2-2	TRBV29-1	12	TRBD1	TGCAGCGTTACTACAGGGGCCGGGGAGCTGTTTTTT	CSVTTGAGELFF
NA	TRBJ1-2	TRBV6-1	14	TRBD1	TGTGCCAGCAGCCTGACAGGGGCCTCCGGGGGCTACACCTTC	CASSLTGASGGYTF
NA	TRBJ1-2	TRBV7-8	15	NA	TGTGCCAGCAGTCCCTCCATCCGAACAGTCTATGGCTACACCTTC	CASSPSIRTVYGYTF
NA	TRBJ2-7	TRBV10-3	14	NA	TGTGCCATCAGTGAGTCACTGGGGGGAGGTGAGCAGTACTTC	CAISESLGGGEQYF
NA	TRBJ2-5	TRBV7-2	14	TRBD2	TGTGCCAGCAGCTTCGAGCGGGGGGTGGAGACCCAGTACTTC	CASSFERGVETQYF
NA	TRBJ2-7	TRBV5-1	15	TRBD2	TGCGCCAGCAGCTTGGACGGACTAGCGGGACGCGAGCAGTACTTC	CASSLDGLAGREQYF
NA	TRBJ1-6	TRBV7-9	18	TRBD1	TGTTCCAGCAGCTCATCGGCGGGTTGGACAGGAAGGAATTCACCCCTCCACTTT	CSSSSSAGWTGRNSPLHF
few	TRBJ2-3	TRBV6-1	13	TRBD1	TGTGCCGTCCGGGACAGGAGTATAGATACGCAGTATTTT	CAVRDRSIDTQYF
NA	TRBJ2-3	TRBV7-2	15	NA	TGTGCCAGCAGACGTGGTGGGAGGTCTGCGGATACGCAGTATTTT	CASRRGGRSADTQYF
NA	TRBJ2-5	TRBV4-3	15	TRBD1	TGCGCCAGCAGCCGCGGGACAGGGGTTGCAGAGACCCAGTACTTC	CASSRGTGVAETQYF
NA	TRBJ1-2	TRBV5-1	16	TRBD1	TGCGCCAGCAGCCTATCACAGGGGCTCAGTCCCTATGGCTACACCTTC	CASSLSQGLSPYGYTF
NA	TRBJ1-1	TRBV2	16	NA	TGTGCCAGCCGACCTGACAGCCAGTCCAGGAACACTGAAGCTTTCTTT	CASRPDSQSRNTEAFF
NA	TRBJ2-7	TRBV7-8	16	NA	TGTGCCAGCAGCTTAGTCCGGAGAGCGGGTCCCTACGAGCAGTACTTC	CASSLVRRAGPYEQYF
NA	TRBJ2-3	TRBV28	12	NA	TGTGCCAGCAGTTTATCAACAGATACGCAGTATTTT	CASSLSTDTQYF
NA	TRBJ2-6	TRBV14	20	TRBD1	TGTGCCAGCAGCCAAGATCTGTGGGCAGGGGGCAACTCTGGGGCCAACGTCCTGACTTTC	CASSQDLWAGGNSGANVLTF
NA	TRBJ2-7	TRBV5-4	15	NA	TGTGCCAGCAGCTGGGGGGGCAGGGGGCCGTACGAGCAGTACTTC	CASSWGGRGPYEQYF
NA	TRBJ2-6	TRBV4-1	18	NA	TGCGCCAGCAGCCAAGGAACCAGGGGTGCCTCTGGGGCCAACGTCCTGACTTTC	CASSQGTRGASGANVLTF
NA	TRBJ1-1	TRBV29-1	12	NA	TGCAGCGTTACCAAACAGGGCACTGAAGCTTTCTTT	CSVTKQGTEAFF
NA	TRBJ2-2	TRBV18	15	NA	TGTGCCAGCTCCCACAATAACGCGAACACCGGGGAGCTGTTTTTT	CASSHNNANTGELFF
NA	TRBJ1-1	TRBV5-4	13	NA	TGTGCCAGCAGCTTCAAGGGGGTGACTGAAGCTTTCTTT	CASSFKGVTEAFF
NA	TRBJ2-5	TRBV27	16	NA	TGTGCCAGCTCATTGTTCTTCGGACAAGTTCAAGAGACCCAGTACTTC	CASSLFFGQVQETQYF
NA	TRBJ2-2	TRBV18	13	NA	TGTGCCAGCTCCGGGGTGGACACCGGGGAGCTGTTTTTT	CASSGVDTGELFF
NA	TRBJ2-7	TRBV9	13	NA	TGTGCCAGCAGCGTCGGGTGGAACTACGAGCAGTACTTC	CASSVGWNYEQYF
NA	TRBJ1-2	TRBV30	14	NA	TGTGCCTGGAGCATCCGGGGATTCGGCTATGGCTACACCTTC	CAWSIRGFGYGYTF
few	TRBJ2-1	TRBV12-5	16	NA	TGTGCTAGTGGACTCGGTACTAGCAGCTTCTTAGATGAGCAGTTCTTC	CASGLGTSSFLDEQFF
NA	TRBJ1-5	TRBV19	15	TRBD1	TGTGCCAGTAGCTATGGGACAGTTAGCAATCAGCCCCAGCATTTT	CASSYGTVSNQPQHF
NA	TRBJ2-7	TRBV29-1	12	NA	TGCAGCGTTGAAGAGACAGGCTACGAGCAGTACTTC	CSVEETGYEQYF
NA	TRBJ1-2	TRBV7-9	16	NA	TGTTCCAGCAGCTTCCCCCCGAACAGGGCTAACTATGGCTACACCTTC	CSSSFPPNRANYGYTF
NA	TRBJ1-3	TRBV6-4	15	NA	TGTGCCAGCAGCCGATCAGGGGTCTCTGGAAACACCATATATTTT	CASSRSGVSGNTIYF